These 11 T cell receptor beta chains came from one sample sequenced in a study of regulatory T cells in long-lasting Graves disease. Combining iRepertoire HTBI primers with Arm-PCR of CDR3 regions, the authors built TCR beta libraries. TCRdb used MiXCR to reprocess the multiplex PCR reads, holding one entry per CDR3 protein. The sample lists a few hundred thousand distinct CDR3 sequences, around 15% occurring once. Time point given: newly diagnosed GD, antithyroid drugs for less than 3 months. There was RNA extracted from PBMCs, and the TCR library was made from it. The same sample was also studied in work on T cells in Graves' hyperthyroidism and ophthalmopathy.

The sequencing here drew on peripheral blood mononuclear cells (PBMCs), taken at new diagnosis, from a patient treated with antithyroid drugs. Every receptor here comes from a woman aged 18-29 years with Graves disease.

This clonotype was picked up many times. This chain connects TRBV28 to TRBJ2-2; 9 bases agree with TRBD2. The CDR3 has 15 amino acids. The V gene's germline CDR1 is MDHEN and CDR2 SYDVKM. The V segment lost 4 bases and the J segment 6 bases; nucleotides outside the gene matches: 6. The CDR3 nucleotides are TGTGCCAGCAGTTCAGCGGGGGGAGGAGCCGGGGAGCTGTTTTTT. It yields the protein CASSSAGGGAGELFF.

A word on this clonotype: A single base is all that separates this from a far larger clone, so a read error is likely. This chain connects TRBV4-2 to TRBJ1-1; possibly TRBD1 for D (6 bases). CDR1 and CDR2 from the germline V gene are LGHNA and YNFKEQ. The CDR3 is made up of 15 amino acids. CDR3 DNA sequence: TGTGCCAGCAGCCGGACCGGGACACTGGGTACTGAAGCTTCCTTT. This sequence encodes CASSRTGTLGTEASF.

This clonotype was found a few times. The chain combines TRBV28 with TRBJ1-2; no reliable D call. The CDR3 length is 13 residues. In germline, CDR1 is MDHEN, CDR2 SYDVKM. V was trimmed by 3 bases and J by 6 bases, leaving 11 bases between them. CDR3 protein: CASSFDRRDGYTF. The CDR3 nucleotides read TGTGCCAGCAGTTTCGATAGGCGAGATGGCTACACCTTC.

A word on this clonotype: This may be a read error: a much more frequent sequence differs by one nucleotide. J is TRBJ2-3 and V is TRBV12-3 or TRBV12-4, with D possibly matching TRBD1 (5 bases). The CDR3 sequence is 13 residues long. The DNA of the CDR3 is TGTGCCAGCAGTCCCTCCACCACAGGTACGCAGTATTTT. It codes for CASSPSTTGTQYF.

Notes on this clonotype: One end of the junction does not line up with germline, which may come from a read error. The chain employs TRBV6-2 or TRBV6-3 and TRBJ1-3; unclear D gene. The length of the CDR3 is 16 residues. CDR1 is MNHEY, CDR2 SVGEGT, per germline. The CDR3 DNA reads TGTGCCGGCAGTTACTCGCAGGCCGGAGCTGGAAACACCATATATTTT. Translating it yields CAGSYSQAGAGNTIYF.

This clonotype was found many times. This rearrangement joins TRBV20-1 to TRBJ1-1; possible D gene TRBD1, 5 bases. CDR3 length equals 12 residues. V dropped 6 bases and J dropped 1 base, with 9 bases sitting between them. CDR1 is DFQATT, CDR2 SNEGSKA, per germline (reference sequence). The CDR3 protein is CSATQGNTEAFF. CDR3 sequence (DNA): TGCAGTGCCACTCAGGGGAACACTGAAGCTTTCTTT.

This clonotype was found many times. This chain uses TRBV24-1 with TRBJ1-2; TRBD1 might be the D (6 bases). In germline, CDR1 is KGHDR, CDR2 SFDVKD. This CDR3 has 14 amino acids. V lost 8 bases, J lost 4 bases, and 16 bases lay in between. This CDR3 is CATMSSTGSYGYTF. CDR3 nucleotides: TGTGCCACCATGTCGTCGACAGGAAGCTATGGCTACACCTTC.

The chain employs TRBV5-1 and TRBJ2-2, with no clear D. The CDR3 runs 16 residues. V was cut by 1 base and J by 0 bases, with 10 bases left in between. The germline CDR1 and CDR2 sequences are SGHRS and YFSETQ. This CDR3 is CASSLSLGSNTGELFF. The CDR3 DNA reads as TGCGCCAGCAGCTTGAGTTTGGGCTCGAACACCGGGGAGCTGTTTTTT.

In its sample, this clonotype was seen many times. The chain couples TRBV28 to TRBJ2-5, with a possible D match to TRBD2 (6 bases). V lost 2 bases and J lost 2, with 15 bases in between. Germline CDR1 and CDR2: MDHEN and SYDVKM. This CDR3 is built from 16 residues. The CDR3 DNA sequence: TGTGCCAGCAGTTTAGCGACGTGGGGGGTTCAAGAGACCCAGTACTTC. Translated: CASSLATWGVQETQYF.

The V and J genes are TRBV19 and TRBJ2-5; TRBD1 agrees at 9 bases. The CDR3 spans 17 residues. Germline-derived CDR1 and CDR2 are LNHDA and SQIVND (reference sequence). J lost 5 bases, V lost 4 bases, and 14 bases had no gene match. In DNA, the CDR3 is TGTGCCAGTAGTAATTTCGCCGGGACAGGGCTACGGGAGACCCAGTACTTC. It is translated as CASSNFAGTGLRETQYF.

This clonotype was observed many times. This chain links TRBV30 with TRBJ1-2, with 7 bases fitting TRBD1. V gave up 4 bases and J gave up 3 bases; unmatched junction bases: 2. The CDR3 spans 12 residues. The germline V gene encodes CDR1 GTSNPN and CDR2 SVGIG (reference sequence). In DNA form, the CDR3 reads TGTGCCTGGACAGGGGGGTACTATGGCTACACCTTC. Its translation is CAWTGGYYGYTF. Based on the CDR3 plus reference TRBV30 and TRBJ1-2, the full variable domain is SQTIHQWPATLVQPVGSPLSLECTVEGTSNPNLYWYRQAAGRGLQLLFYSVGIGQISSEVPQNLSASRPQDRQFILSSKKLLLSDSGFYLCAWTGGYYGYTFGSGTRLTVV.